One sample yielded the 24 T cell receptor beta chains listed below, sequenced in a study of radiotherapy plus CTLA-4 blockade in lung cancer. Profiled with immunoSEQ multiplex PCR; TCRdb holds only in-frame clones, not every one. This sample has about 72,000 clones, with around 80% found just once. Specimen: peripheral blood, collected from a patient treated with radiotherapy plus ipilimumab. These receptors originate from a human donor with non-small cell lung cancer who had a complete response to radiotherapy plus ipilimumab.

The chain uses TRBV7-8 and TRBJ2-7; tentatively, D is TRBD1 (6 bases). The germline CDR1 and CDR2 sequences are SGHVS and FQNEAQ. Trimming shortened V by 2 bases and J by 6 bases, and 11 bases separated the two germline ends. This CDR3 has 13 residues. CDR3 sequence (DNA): TGTGCCAGCAGCTTACAGGGGTGGGCCGAGCAGTACGTC. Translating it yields CASSLQGWAEQYV.

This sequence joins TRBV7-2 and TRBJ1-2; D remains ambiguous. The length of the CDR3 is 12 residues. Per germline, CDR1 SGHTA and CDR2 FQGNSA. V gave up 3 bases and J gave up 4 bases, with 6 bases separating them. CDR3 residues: CASSFGAYGYTF. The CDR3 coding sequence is TGTGCCAGCAGCTTCGGCGCCTATGGCTACACCTTC.

This chain's CDR3 is CASSETGGNQPQHF. CDR3 nucleotides: TGCGCCAGCAGTGAGACAGGGGGCAATCAGCCCCAGCATTTT. The genes are TRBV10-2 and TRBJ1-5, with 7 bases that match TRBD1. Germline V gives CDR1 WSHSY, CDR2 SAAADI. After removal of 2 bases from V and 2 bases from J, the junction contained 0 bases not matched to a gene. This CDR3 spans 14 amino acids.

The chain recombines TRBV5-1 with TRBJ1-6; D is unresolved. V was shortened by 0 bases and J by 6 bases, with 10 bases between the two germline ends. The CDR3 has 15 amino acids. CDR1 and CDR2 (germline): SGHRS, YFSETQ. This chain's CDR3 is CASSLDGPPNSPLHF. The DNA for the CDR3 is TGCGCCAGCAGCTTGGACGGCCCCCCTAATTCACCCCTCCACTTT.

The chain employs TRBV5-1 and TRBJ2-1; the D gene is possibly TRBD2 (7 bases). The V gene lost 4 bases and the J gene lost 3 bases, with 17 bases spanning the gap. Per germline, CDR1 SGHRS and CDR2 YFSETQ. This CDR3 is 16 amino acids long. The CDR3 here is CASSLASGGRYNEQFF. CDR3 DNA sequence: TGCGCCAGCAGCCTTGCCTCGGGGGGCCGCTACAATGAGCAGTTCTTC. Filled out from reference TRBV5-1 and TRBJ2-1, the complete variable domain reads KAGVTQTPRYLIKTRGQQVTLSCSPISGHRSVSWYQQTPGQGLQFLFEYFSETQRNKGNFPGRFSGRQFSNSRSEMNVSTLELGDSALYLCASSLASGGRYNEQFFGPGTRLTVL.

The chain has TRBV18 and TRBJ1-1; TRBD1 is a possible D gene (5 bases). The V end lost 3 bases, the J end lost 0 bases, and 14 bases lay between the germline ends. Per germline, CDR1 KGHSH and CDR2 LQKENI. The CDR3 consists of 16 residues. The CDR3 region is CASSPDSTGMNTEAFF. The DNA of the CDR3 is TGTGCCAGCTCACCCGACAGTACGGGGATGAACACTGAAGCTTTCTTT.

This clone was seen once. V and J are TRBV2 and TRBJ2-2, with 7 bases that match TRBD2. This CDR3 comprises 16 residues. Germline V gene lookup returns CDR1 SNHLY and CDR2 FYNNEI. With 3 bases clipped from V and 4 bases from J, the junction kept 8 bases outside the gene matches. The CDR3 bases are TGTGCCAGCAGTGATCTGGCGGGAGTTGTCACCGGGGAGCTGTTTTTT. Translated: CASSDLAGVVTGELFF.

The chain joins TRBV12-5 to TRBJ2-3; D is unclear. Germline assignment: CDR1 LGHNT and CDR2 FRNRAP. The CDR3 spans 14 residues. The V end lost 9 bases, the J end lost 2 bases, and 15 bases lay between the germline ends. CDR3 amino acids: CARPRFGFTDTQYF. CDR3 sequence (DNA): TGTGCTAGGCCGCGTTTTGGTTTCACAGATACGCAGTATTTT.

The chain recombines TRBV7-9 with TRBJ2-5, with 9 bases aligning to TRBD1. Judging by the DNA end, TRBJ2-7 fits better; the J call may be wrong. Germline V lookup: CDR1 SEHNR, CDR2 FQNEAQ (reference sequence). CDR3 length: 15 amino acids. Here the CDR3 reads CASRWTGQGAYEQYF. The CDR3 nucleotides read TGTGCCAGCAGGTGGACGGGACAGGGCGCCTACGAGCAGTACTTC.

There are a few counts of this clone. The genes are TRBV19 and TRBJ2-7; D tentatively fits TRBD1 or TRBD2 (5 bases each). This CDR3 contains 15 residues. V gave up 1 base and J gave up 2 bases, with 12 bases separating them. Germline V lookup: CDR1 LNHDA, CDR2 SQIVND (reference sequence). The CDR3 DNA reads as TGTGCCAGTAGTATAGTGGAGGCAGGGACCTACGAGCAGTACTTC. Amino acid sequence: CASSIVEAGTYEQYF.

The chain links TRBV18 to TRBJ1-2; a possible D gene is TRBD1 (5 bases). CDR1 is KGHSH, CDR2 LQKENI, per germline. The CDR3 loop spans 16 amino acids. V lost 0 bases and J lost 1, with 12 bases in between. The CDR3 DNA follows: TGTGCCAGCTCACCACCGGAGTGGGGGAGTAACTATGGCTACACCTTC. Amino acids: CASSPPEWGSNYGYTF.

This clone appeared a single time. The CDR3 region has the DNA TGCGCCAGCAGCCAAGATGAAGGGGCTGGAAACACCATATATTTT. It translates to CASSQDEGAGNTIYF. The chain carries TRBV4-3 and TRBJ1-3; a possible D gene is TRBD1 (5 bases). The CDR3 extends over 15 amino acids. V was cut by 0 bases and J by 2 bases, with 8 bases left in between. Germline V CDR1 and CDR2: LGHNA, YSLEER.

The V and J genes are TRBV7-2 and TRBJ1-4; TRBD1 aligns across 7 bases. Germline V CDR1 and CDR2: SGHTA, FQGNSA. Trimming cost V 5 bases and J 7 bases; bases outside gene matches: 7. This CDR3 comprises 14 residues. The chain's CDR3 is CASSRDRVAEKLFF. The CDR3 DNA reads TGTGCCAGCAGCCGAGACAGGGTGGCTGAAAAACTGTTTTTT.

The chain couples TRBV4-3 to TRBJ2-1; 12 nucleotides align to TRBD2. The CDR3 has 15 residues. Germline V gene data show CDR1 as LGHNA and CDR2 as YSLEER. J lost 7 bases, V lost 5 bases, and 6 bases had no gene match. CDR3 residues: CASSSSGGGLNEQFF. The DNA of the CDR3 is TGCGCCAGCAGCTCTAGCGGGGGGGGACTGAATGAGCAGTTCTTC.

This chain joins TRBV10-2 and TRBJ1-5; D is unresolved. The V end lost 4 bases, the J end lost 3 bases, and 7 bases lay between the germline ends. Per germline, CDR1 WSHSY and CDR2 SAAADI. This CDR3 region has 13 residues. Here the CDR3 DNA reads TGCGCCAGCAGTGGACAACCCAATCAGCCCCAGCATTTT. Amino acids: CASSGQPNQPQHF.

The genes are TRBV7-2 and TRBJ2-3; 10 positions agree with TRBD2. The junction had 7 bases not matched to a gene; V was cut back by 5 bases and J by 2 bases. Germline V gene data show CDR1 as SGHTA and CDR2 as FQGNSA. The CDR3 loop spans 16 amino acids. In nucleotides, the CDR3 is TGTGCCAGCAGCCCCATAGCGGGAGGACCCACAGATACGCAGTATTTT. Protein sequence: CASSPIAGGPTDTQYF. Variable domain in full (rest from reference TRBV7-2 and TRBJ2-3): GAGVSQSPSNKVTEKGKDVELRCDPISGHTALYWYRQSLGQGLEFLIYFQGNSAPDKSGLPSDRFSAERTGGSVSTLTIQRTQQEDSAVYLCASSPIAGGPTDTQYFGPGTRLTVL.

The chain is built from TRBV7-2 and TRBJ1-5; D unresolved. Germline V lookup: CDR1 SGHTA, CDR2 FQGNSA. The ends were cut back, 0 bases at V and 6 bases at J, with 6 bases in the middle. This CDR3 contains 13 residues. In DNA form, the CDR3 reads TGTGCCAGCAGCTTAGCAGGTTTTCAGCCCCAGCATTTT. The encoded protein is CASSLAGFQPQHF. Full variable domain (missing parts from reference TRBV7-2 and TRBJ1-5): GAGVSQSPSNKVTEKGKDVELRCDPISGHTALYWYRQSLGQGLEFLIYFQGNSAPDKSGLPSDRFSAERTGGSVSTLTIQRTQQEDSAVYLCASSLAGFQPQHFGDGTRLSIL.

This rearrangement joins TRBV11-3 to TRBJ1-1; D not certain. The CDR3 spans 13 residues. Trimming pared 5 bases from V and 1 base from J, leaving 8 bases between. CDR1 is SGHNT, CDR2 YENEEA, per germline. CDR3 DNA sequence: TGTGCCAGCAGCGCGGGGAGGAACACTGAAGCTTTCTTT. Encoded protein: CASSAGRNTEAFF.

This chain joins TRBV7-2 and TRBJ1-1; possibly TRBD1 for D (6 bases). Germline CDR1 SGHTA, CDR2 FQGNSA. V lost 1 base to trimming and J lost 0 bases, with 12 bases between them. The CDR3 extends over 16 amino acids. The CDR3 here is CASSLVVGQLNTEAFF. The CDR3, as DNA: TGTGCCAGCAGCTTAGTGGTAGGACAGCTGAACACTGAAGCTTTCTTT. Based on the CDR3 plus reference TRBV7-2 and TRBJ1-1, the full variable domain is GAGVSQSPSNKVTEKGKDVELRCDPISGHTALYWYRQSLGQGLEFLIYFQGNSAPDKSGLPSDRFSAERTGGSVSTLTIQRTQQEDSAVYLCASSLVVGQLNTEAFFGQGTRLTVV.

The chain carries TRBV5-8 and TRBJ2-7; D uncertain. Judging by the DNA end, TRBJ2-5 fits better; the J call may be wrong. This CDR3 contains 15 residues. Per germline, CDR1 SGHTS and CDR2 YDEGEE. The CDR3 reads CASSLGPAYQETQYF. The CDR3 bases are TGTGCCAGCAGCTTGGGTCCAGCCTACCAAGAGACCCAGTACTTC.

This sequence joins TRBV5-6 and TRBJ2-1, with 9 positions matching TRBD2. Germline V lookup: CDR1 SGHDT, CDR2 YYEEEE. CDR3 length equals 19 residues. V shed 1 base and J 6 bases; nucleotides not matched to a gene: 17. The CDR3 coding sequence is TGTGCCAGCAGCTTGAAAGTTAGGGTTGGGACTAGCTTTCGCAATGAGCAGTTCTTC. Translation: CASSLKVRVGTSFRNEQFF. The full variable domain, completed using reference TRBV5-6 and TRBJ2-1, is DAGVTQSPTHLIKTRGQQVTLRCSPKSGHDTVSWYQQALGQGPQFIFQYYEEEERQRGNFPDRFSGHQFPNYSSELNVNALLLGDSALYLCASSLKVRVGTSFRNEQFFGPGTRLTVL.

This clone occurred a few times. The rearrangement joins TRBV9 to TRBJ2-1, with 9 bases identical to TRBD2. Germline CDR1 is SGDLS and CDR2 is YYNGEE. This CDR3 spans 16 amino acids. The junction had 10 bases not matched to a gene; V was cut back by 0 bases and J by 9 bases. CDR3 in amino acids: CASSVGVAGGQFEQFF. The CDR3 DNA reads TGTGCCAGCAGCGTAGGAGTTGCGGGGGGGCAGTTTGAGCAGTTCTTC.

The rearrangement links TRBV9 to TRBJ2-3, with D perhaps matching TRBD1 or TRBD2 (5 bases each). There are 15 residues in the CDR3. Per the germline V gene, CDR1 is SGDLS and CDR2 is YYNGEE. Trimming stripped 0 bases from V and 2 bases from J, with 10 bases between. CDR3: CASSVVGETTDTQYF. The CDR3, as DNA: TGTGCCAGCAGCGTAGTAGGGGAGACCACAGATACGCAGTATTTT.

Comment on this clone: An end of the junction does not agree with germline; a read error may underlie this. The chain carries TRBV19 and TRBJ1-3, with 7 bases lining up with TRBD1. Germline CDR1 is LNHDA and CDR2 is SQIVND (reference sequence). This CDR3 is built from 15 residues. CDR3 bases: TGTGCCAGTAGTTGGGGACAGCAATCTGGAAACACCATGTATTTT. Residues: CASSWGQQSGNTMYF.